These 3 T cell receptor beta chains were sequenced from one sample in a study of metastatic and nonmetastatic thyroid tumors. TCRdb re-called clones from the PCR reads using MiXCR. There are some 21,000 clones in the sample; roughly 30% occur only once, and more than 13% lies in the top ten. Thyroid surgery took place with no prior treatment in any patient. The source material was tumor tissue. All receptors come from a male donor with papillary thyroid cancer or a benign thyroid nodule (not recorded which). Some clones in this sample may be carry-over from other donors' samples.

The chain is built from TRBV11-1 and TRBJ2-1; D is possibly TRBD1 or TRBD2 (5 bases each). With 3 bases removed from V and 0 bases from J, the gap between germline ends came to 15 bases. The germline V gene has CDR1 SGHAT and CDR2 FQDESV (reference sequence). The CDR3 sequence is 17 residues long. The CDR3 loop is CASSLGEYLGSYNEQFF. CDR3 DNA sequence: TGTGCCAGCAGCTTGGGGGAGTACTTGGGCTCCTACAATGAGCAGTTCTTC.

The chain uses TRBV20-1 and TRBJ1-5; TRBD1 agrees at 7 bases. The CDR3 has 15 residues. Germline CDR1 and CDR2: DFQATT and SNEGSKA (reference sequence). V gave up 2 bases and J gave up 7 bases; unmatched junction bases: 11. The CDR3 region has the DNA TGCAGTGCTAGAAGACAGGGAACGAGTGGACAGCCCCAGCATTTT. It codes for CSARRQGTSGQPQHF.

This clone was seen repeatedly, ten times or more. The V and J genes are TRBV7-9 and TRBJ2-7, with a possible D match to TRBD2 (6 bases). V shed 4 bases and J shed 6 bases, with 22 bases lying between them. There are 16 residues in the CDR3. Germline V gene lookup returns CDR1 SEHNR and CDR2 FQNEAQ (reference sequence). The CDR3, as DNA: TGTGCCAGCAGCTCCTCAGGCGGGGTTGAGAGCTTCGAGCAGTACTTC. Its translation: CASSSSGGVESFEQYF.